This T cell receptor (beta chain) is from a study of somatic mutations in cytotoxic T cells in rheumatoid arthritis. Blood donors of median age roughly 56 years (range about 20-70), around 59% of them female, formed the healthy controls. Both CD4+ and CD8+ cells were separated through positive magnetic bead selection, and their purity was verified using flow cytometry. The ends lost 3 bases at V and 3 bases at J; junction bases unmatched: 6. This CDR3 is 14 amino acids long. Germline V gene sequence: CDR1 SGHDT, CDR2 YYEEEE. Study-wide findings and caveats: CD8+ T cells showed clonality that did not differ significantly between patients with rheumatoid arthritis and age-matched healthy controls. Patients with a largest CD8+ clone exceeding 20% of CD8+ cells numbered about an eighth of the roughly 60.

As concerns this clone: What it binds is unknown.

This table comes from immunoSEQ multiplex PCR, and its TCRdb copy is limited to in-frame clones, with some not included. The sample carries roughly 18,000 clones, roughly 80% recorded once. The sample consisted of CD8+ T cells sorted from blood. The sequence was collected from a woman aged 60 to 75 in good health. This rearrangement joins TRBV5-6 to TRBJ2-7; 7 nucleotides match TRBD2. In DNA form, the CDR3 reads TGTGCCAGCAGCTCGGGAGGCGGGTTCTACGAGCAGTACTTC. This gives the protein CASSSGGGFYEQYF.